Given below is one TCR beta chain in context. The target of this receptor is not known. No much larger clone is present one base from it, and per-base qualities are unavailable. The CDR3 goes from the cysteine to the phenylalanine over 14 residues. Only the CDR3 DNA stays, 42 bases, in frame from base 1. CDR1 and CDR2, looked up from the germline V gene, are MDHEN and SYDVKM. Unmatched junction bases come to 9, with V trimmed by 8 bases and J by 7 bases. The immunoSEQ Assay, a bias-controlled multiplex PCR, was used to amplify TCRbeta CDR3 regions from genomic DNA. On the authors' methods: Nucleated cell counts per sample were estimated from amplification of reference gene primers within the assay. Sequence reads were collapsed and filtered to measure the absolute abundance of every unique TCRbeta CDR3 rearrangement. For each sample, productive Simpson clonality was calculated as the square root of Simpson's diversity index over productive rearrangements. TCRdb took this table from immuneACCESS and kept in-frame rearrangements with V and J called. Such tables lack part of the clones; where checked against another copy, unresolved V genes explain under half of the gap, and the rest is unexplained. D and trimming were read from the DNA, whereas the V and J calls and clone size are those reported in that table. The sample records roughly 100,000 clones, 75% to 90% of which are singletons. The ten largest account for over 20% of the sample.

The sample belongs to a study of blood T cell repertoires in COVID-19 (dated by TCRdb to about 2020). Study-wide context: Samples covering the acute and convalescent phases of COVID-19 were provided by collaborators in the United States, Italy and Spain. The prospective study material was composed of cDNA or gDNA derived from T cells, B-cell-depleted T cells, or PBMCs. The dataset comprised deeply sampled blood TCRbeta repertoires from subjects exposed to, actively infected with, or recovered from COVID-19. The repertoires were released in a freely available public database intended as a resource for research on the immune response to SARS-CoV-2. Samples came from the ongoing ImmuneRACE study (first 160 participants) plus 1,254 subjects from 6 global collaborators. The sample metadata nearly always contained a de-identified subject ID, COVID-19 status, age in years and sex. HLA class I and class II types, where available, came from metadata supplied by the sample provider rather than from assay-based typing. General findings and caveats noted by the study authors: The amount of clinical and demographic metadata varied by source and participant and was provided uncurated.

Whole blood was collected in K2EDTA tubes by collaborating institutions according to the institutions' own protocols. For TCRbeta analysis, collaborator samples were shipped as frozen whole blood, as isolated PBMCs, or as DNA extracted from either sample type. Sequenced: peripheral blood. The clonotype was recovered from a man aged 55 to 70 with acute or convalescent COVID-19. The rearrangement joined TRBV28 to TRBJ2-7; 12 middle bases align to TRBD2. The CDR3 region reads CASAGLAGKGEQYF. The nucleotide sequence reads as follows: TGTGCCAGCGCAGGACTAGCGGGGAAAGGGGAGCAGTACTTC.